This record looks at one T cell receptor (beta chain) sequence and its context. Its antigen is not known. This sample stems from a study of cytomegalovirus exposure and HLA in healthy donors. Across the whole study: Some 91 million unique TCRs from HLA-typed donors were held in an early release of data. Regarding the study as a whole: An analysis that was carried out later associated 15,000 to 20,000 TCR beta sequences with HLA alleles at 0.05 false discovery rate. Differences between HLA loci emerged in a later analysis of TCR association rates, with DRB1 most and HLA-C fewest. As confirmed in vitro, three CMV-associated chains were specific for CMV antigens.

The PCR made use of 60 Vbeta and 13 Jbeta primers. Libraries were prepared by immunoSEQ multiplex PCR; TCRdb keeps only in-frame clonotypes and omits some of them. The sample lists roughly 120,000 clones; around 80% were seen once. V lost 1 base to trimming and J lost 0 bases, with 8 bases between them. The germline gives CDR1 LNHDA, CDR2 SQIVND (reference sequence). This CDR3 is 15 amino acids long. The source material was PBMCs. The chain is built from TRBV19 and TRBJ2-3, with D possibly TRBD1 on 5 matching bases. The clonotype was recovered from a middle-aged woman in good health and CMV-seropositive. The CDR3 spells CASSIGQTSTDTQYF. The CDR3 DNA reads as TGTGCCAGTAGTATAGGACAGACTAGCACAGATACGCAGTATTTT.